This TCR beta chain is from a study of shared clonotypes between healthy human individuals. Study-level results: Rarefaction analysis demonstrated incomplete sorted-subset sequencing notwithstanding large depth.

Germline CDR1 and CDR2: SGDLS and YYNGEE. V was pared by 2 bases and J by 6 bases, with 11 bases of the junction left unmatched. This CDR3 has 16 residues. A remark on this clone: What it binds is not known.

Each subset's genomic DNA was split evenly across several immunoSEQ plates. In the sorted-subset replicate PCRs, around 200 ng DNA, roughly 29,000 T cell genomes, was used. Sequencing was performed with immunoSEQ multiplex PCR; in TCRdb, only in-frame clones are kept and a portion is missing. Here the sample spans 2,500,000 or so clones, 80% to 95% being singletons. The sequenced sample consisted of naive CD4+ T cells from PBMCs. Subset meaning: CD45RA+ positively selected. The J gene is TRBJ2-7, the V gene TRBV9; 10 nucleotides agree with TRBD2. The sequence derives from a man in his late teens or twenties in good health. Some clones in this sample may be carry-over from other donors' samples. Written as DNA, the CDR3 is TGTGCCAGCAGCGTGAGGCACACTAGCGGGGCTTCCGAGCAGTACTTC. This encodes CASSVRHTSGASEQYF.